The 15 T cell receptor beta chains below were found in one sample sequenced in a study of beta chain features in type 1 diabetes. Since all of the isolated RNA was reverse transcribed, expressed TCRB transcripts were what got sequenced. The table came from immunoSEQ multiplex PCR; TCRdb's copy has only in-frame clones and leaves some out. The sample records some 250,000 clones, about 14% being singletons. Their antigens remain unidentified. Study-wide findings and caveats: Type 1 diabetes patients showed a moderate but significant shortening of TCRB CDR3s in all four CD4+ subsets.

Sequencing was performed on naive CD4+ T cells from blood. The receptors derive from a young man with type 1 diabetes.

The chain couples TRBV7-2 to TRBJ1-5, with a possible D match to TRBD1 (6 bases). CDR3 size: 14 residues. V lost 1 base, J lost 5 bases, and 9 bases lay in between. Germline CDR1 SGHTA, CDR2 FQGNSA. The CDR3 loop is CASSLGAGDQPQHF. The CDR3 DNA follows: TGTGCCAGCAGCTTAGGGGCAGGGGATCAGCCCCAGCATTTT.

This clone has only a few counts. This chain joins TRBV30 and TRBJ2-1; no clear D. CDR3 size: 13 residues. CDR1 is GTSNPN, CDR2 SVGIG, per germline (reference sequence). V was trimmed by 1 base and J by 8 bases, leaving 12 bases between them. The CDR3 protein is CAWSGRRGDEQFF. The CDR3 DNA is TGTGCCTGGAGTGGGCGCCGCGGCGATGAGCAGTTCTTC.

V gene TRBV5-1 combines with J gene TRBJ2-1; 12 bases line up with TRBD2. This CDR3 comprises 18 residues. Germline V gene sequence: CDR1 SGHRS, CDR2 YFSETQ. V lost 3 bases, J lost 0 bases, and 7 bases stayed unmatched. CDR3 region: CASSYGTSGSSSYNEQFF. For the CDR3, the DNA is TGCGCCAGCAGCTACGGGACTAGCGGGTCCAGCTCCTACAATGAGCAGTTCTTC.

The V call is TRBV6-6, the J call TRBJ2-2; perhaps TRBD1 as D (5 bases). The CDR3 totals 14 residues. Trimming took 5 bases from V and 0 from J, leaving 7 bases between them. The V gene's germline CDR1 is MNHNY and CDR2 SVGAGI (reference sequence). The chain's CDR3 is CASSQQANTGELFF. The CDR3 DNA sequence: TGTGCCAGCAGTCAACAGGCGAACACCGGGGAGCTGTTTTTT.

This clone turned up a few times. The chain links TRBV29-1 to TRBJ2-2; D might be TRBD2 (7 bases). Trimming pared 4 bases from V and 4 bases from J, leaving 13 bases between. The CDR3 has 14 residues. Germline V CDR1 and CDR2: SQVTM, ANQGSEA. The CDR3 region is CSVGGGDPTGELFF. CDR3 DNA: TGCAGCGTTGGAGGGGGGGATCCCACCGGGGAGCTGTTTTTT.

This chain connects TRBV2 to TRBJ2-7; 8 nucleotides align to TRBD2. Looked up from germline, CDR1 is SNHLY and CDR2 is FYNNEI. With V trimmed by 10 bases and J by 7 bases, 18 bases remained unmatched. The CDR3 is 15 amino acids. The CDR3 is CATTREGRRGWEQYF. The CDR3 coding sequence is TGTGCCACTACCCGGGAGGGCCGACGAGGATGGGAGCAGTACTTC. Supplemented by reference TRBV2 and TRBJ2-7, the full variable domain reads EPEVTQTPSHQVTQMGQEVILRCVPISNHLYFYWYRQILGQKVEFLVSFYNNEISEKSEIFDDQFSVERPDGSNFTLKIRSTKLEDSAMYFCATTREGRRGWEQYFGPGTRLTVT.

This clone was recorded a few times. The chain links TRBV29-1 to TRBJ2-3; D unresolved. This CDR3 has 12 residues. Germline CDR1 is SQVTM and CDR2 is ANQGSEA. Trimming removed 4 bases at V and 6 bases at J, with 11 bases between. The CDR3 here is CSVVSSSDTQYF. CDR3 DNA: TGCAGCGTTGTATCCTCCTCGGATACGCAGTATTTT.

This chain links TRBV30 with TRBJ1-1; TRBD1 is a possible D gene (6 bases). CDR1 and CDR2 (germline): GTSNPN, SVGIG (reference sequence). The V end lost 1 base, the J end lost 0 bases, and 12 bases lay between the germline ends. The CDR3 has 15 amino acids. The DNA of the CDR3 is TGTGCCTGGAGTGGTCTGACAGGCTTGAACACTGAAGCTTTCTTT. This codes for CAWSGLTGLNTEAFF.

V is TRBV7-2 and J is TRBJ2-1; TRBD2 aligns across 13 bases. Germline V CDR1 and CDR2: SGHTA, FQGNSA. Trimming at V came to 2 bases and at J to 0 bases, leaving 7 bases not matched to a gene. The CDR3 is 19 amino acids. The CDR3 is CASSLIAGLAGNSYNEQFF. CDR3 sequence (DNA): TGTGCCAGCAGCTTAATTGCGGGACTAGCGGGGAACTCCTACAATGAGCAGTTCTTC.

The genes are TRBV6-4 and TRBJ2-3; 8 nucleotides match TRBD2. Unmatched junction bases numbered 7, after V lost 4 bases and J lost 4 bases. This CDR3 has 15 residues. From germline, CDR1 is MRHNA and CDR2 SNTAGT. The CDR3, as DNA: TGTGCCAGCAGTGTTTCTGCGGGAGGCCCAGATACGCAGTATTTT. Its translation is CASSVSAGGPDTQYF.

This clone was counted a few times. This chain links TRBV7-9 with TRBJ2-1; D is unresolved. The CDR3 sequence is 11 residues long. With 1 base removed from V and 10 bases from J, the gap between germline ends came to 5 bases. The germline V gene encodes CDR1 SEHNR and CDR2 FQNEAQ (reference sequence). CDR3 bases: TGTGCCAGCAGCTTAGGGCGGGAGCAGTTCTTC. As protein: CASSLGREQFF.

In its sample, this clone was seen a few times. V usage is TRBV6-5 and J usage is TRBJ2-2, with 7 bases lining up with TRBD2. Looked up from germline, CDR1 is MNHEY and CDR2 is SVGAGI. Trimming removed 11 bases from V and 5 bases from J; junction bases left unmatched: 11. The CDR3 covers 14 residues. In DNA, the CDR3 is TGTGCCTCTCAAGTGGGCGGGGGAACCGGGGAGCTGTTTTTT. Amino acid sequence: CASQVGGGTGELFF.

This clone was detected only a few times. The chain combines TRBV2 with TRBJ1-6; D may be TRBD1 (6 bases). This CDR3 has 15 amino acids. Trimming shortened V by 6 bases and J by 7 bases, and 16 bases separated the two germline ends. Per the germline V gene, CDR1 is SNHLY and CDR2 is FYNNEI. CDR3 nucleotides: TGTGCCAGCAGGCTCGAGGGGGATCCGAATTCACCCCTCCACTTT. Translation gives CASRLEGDPNSPLHF.

This clone was observed a handful of times. The genes are TRBV9 and TRBJ1-2; D ambiguous. The V end was cut by 0 bases, the J end by 0 bases, with 18 bases between. This CDR3 comprises 18 residues. The germline CDR1 and CDR2 sequences are SGDLS and YYNGEE. CDR3 region: CASSVAQGGARSNYGYTF. The CDR3 DNA sequence: TGTGCCAGCAGCGTAGCTCAAGGCGGAGCGAGATCTAACTATGGCTACACCTTC.

Points on this clone: The same CDR3 can be traced to other DNA sequences in this sample. This chain uses TRBV19 with TRBJ1-5; 10 bases are shared with TRBD1. The trim removed 5 bases at V and 2 bases at J, leaving 0 bases unmatched. Germline V CDR1 and CDR2: LNHDA, SQIVND (reference sequence). This CDR3 comprises 14 residues. For the CDR3, the DNA is TGTGCCAGTAGTGGGACAGGGGGCAATCAGCCCCAGCATTTT. Translated, it gives CASSGTGGNQPQHF.